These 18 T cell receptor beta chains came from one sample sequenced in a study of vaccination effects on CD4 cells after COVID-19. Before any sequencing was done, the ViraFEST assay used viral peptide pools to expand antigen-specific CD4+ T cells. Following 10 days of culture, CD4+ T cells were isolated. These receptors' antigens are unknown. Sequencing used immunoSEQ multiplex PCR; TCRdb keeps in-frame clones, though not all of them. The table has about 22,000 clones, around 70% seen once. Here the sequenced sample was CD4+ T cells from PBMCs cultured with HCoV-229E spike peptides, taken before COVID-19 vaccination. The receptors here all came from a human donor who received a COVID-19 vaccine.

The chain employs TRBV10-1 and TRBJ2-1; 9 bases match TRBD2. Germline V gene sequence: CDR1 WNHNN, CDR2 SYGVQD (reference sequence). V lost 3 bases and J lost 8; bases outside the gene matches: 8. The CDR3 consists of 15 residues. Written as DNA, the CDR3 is TGCGCCAGCAGTGACCCGGGACTAGCTAGGGATGAGCAGTTCTTC. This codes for CASSDPGLARDEQFF.

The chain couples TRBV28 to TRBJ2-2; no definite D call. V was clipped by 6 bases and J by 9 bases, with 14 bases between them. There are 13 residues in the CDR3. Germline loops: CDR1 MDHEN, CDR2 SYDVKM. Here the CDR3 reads CASRPNVGRELFF. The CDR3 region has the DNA TGTGCCAGCAGGCCAAATGTGGGCCGGGAGCTGTTTTTT.

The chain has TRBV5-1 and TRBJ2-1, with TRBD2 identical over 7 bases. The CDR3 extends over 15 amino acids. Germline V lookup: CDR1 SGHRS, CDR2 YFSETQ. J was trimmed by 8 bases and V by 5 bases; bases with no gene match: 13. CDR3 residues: CASSSNRAGRDEQFF. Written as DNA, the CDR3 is TGCGCCAGCAGTTCCAACCGGGCAGGGAGGGATGAGCAGTTCTTC.

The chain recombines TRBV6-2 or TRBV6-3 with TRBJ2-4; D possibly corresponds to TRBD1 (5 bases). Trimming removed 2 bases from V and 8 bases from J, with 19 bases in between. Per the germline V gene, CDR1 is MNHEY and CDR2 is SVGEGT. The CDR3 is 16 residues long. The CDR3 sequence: CASSYRIGIGAHIQYF. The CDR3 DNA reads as TGTGCCAGCAGTTACAGGATAGGCATAGGGGCCCACATTCAGTACTTC.

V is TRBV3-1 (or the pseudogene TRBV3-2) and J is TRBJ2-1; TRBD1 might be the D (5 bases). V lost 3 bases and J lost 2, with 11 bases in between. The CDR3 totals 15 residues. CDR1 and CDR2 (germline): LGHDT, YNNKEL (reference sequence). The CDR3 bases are TGTGCCAGCAGCCAGACAGAACAACCCTACAATGAGCAGTTCTTC. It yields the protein CASSQTEQPYNEQFF.

The CDR3 DNA is TGTGCCAGCAGCCGTGTGGGTGATCAGCCCCAGCATTTT. This gives the protein CASSRVGDQPQHF. The rearrangement uses TRBV7-2 and TRBJ1-5; D remains unclear. The V end lost 5 bases, the J end lost 5 bases, and 10 bases lay between the germline ends. Germline values: CDR1 SGHTA, CDR2 FQGNSA. CDR3 length equals 13 residues.

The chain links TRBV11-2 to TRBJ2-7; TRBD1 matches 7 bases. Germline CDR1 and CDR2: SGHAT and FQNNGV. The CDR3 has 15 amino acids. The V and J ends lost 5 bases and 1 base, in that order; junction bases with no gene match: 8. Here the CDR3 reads CASSITWDSSYEQYF. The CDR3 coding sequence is TGTGCCAGCAGCATAACCTGGGACAGTTCCTACGAGCAGTACTTC.

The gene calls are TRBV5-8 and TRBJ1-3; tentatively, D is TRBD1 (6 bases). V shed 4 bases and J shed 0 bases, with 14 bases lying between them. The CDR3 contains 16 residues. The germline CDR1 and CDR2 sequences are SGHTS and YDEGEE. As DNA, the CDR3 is TGTGCCAGCAGCCGTACCGGGGACACCTCTGGAAACACCATATATTTT. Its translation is CASSRTGDTSGNTIYF.

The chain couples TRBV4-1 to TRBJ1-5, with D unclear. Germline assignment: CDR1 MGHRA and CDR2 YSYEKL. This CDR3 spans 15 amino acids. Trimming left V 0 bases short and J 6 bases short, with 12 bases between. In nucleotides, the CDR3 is TGCGCCAGCAGCCAAGATTTCGAAGGCGCTCAGCCCCAGCATTTT. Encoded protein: CASSQDFEGAQPQHF.

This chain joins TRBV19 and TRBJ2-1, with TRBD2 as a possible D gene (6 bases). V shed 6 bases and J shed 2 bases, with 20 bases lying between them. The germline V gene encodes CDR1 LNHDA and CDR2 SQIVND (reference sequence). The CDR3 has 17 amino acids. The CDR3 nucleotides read TGTGCCAGTAGCCCTAGAGGTTCGGGAGATACCTACAATGAGCAGTTCTTC. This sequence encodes CASSPRGSGDTYNEQFF.

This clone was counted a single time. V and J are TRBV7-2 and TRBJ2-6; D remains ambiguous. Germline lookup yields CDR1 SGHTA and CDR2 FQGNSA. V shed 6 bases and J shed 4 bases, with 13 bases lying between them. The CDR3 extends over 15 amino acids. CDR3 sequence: CASSSDPGGANVLTF. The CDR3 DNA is TGTGCCAGCAGTTCCGACCCCGGGGGGGCCAACGTCCTGACTTTC.

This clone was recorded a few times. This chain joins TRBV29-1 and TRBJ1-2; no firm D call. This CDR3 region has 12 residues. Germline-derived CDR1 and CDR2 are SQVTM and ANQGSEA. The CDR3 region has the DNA TGCACCATTCAGTCCTTTGGGTATGGCTACACCTTC. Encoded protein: CTIQSFGYGYTF. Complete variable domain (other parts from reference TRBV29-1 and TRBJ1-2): SAVISQKPSRDICQRGTSLTIQCQVDSQVTMMFWYRQQPGQSLTLIATANQGSEATYESGFVIDKFPISRPNLTFSTLTVSNMSPEDSSIYLCTIQSFGYGYTFGSGTRLTVV.

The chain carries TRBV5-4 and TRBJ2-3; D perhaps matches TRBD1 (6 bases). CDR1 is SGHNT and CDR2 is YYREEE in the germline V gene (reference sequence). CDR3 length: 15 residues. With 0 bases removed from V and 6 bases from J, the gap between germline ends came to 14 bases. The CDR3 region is CASSLGGPGRDTQYF. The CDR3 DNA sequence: TGTGCCAGCAGCTTGGGGGGGCCGGGTAGGGATACGCAGTATTTT.

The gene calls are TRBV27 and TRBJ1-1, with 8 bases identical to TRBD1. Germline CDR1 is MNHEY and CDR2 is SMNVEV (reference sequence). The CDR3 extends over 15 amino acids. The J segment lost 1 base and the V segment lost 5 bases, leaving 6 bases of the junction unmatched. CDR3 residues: CASSVAGGPNTEAFF. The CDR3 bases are TGTGCCAGCAGTGTCGCAGGGGGCCCGAACACTGAAGCTTTCTTT.

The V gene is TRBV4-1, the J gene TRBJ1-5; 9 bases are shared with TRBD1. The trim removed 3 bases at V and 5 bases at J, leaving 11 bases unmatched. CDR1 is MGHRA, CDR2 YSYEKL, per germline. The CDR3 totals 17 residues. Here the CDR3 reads CASSQGQGPSGHQPQHF. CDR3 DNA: TGCGCCAGCAGCCAGGGACAGGGACCAAGTGGGCATCAGCCCCAGCATTTT.

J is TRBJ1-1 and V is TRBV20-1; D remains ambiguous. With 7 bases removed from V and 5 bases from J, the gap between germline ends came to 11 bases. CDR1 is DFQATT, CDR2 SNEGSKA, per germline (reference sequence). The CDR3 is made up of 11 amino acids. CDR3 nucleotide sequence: TGCAGTGTTTATAGGGTTACTGAAGCTTTCTTT. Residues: CSVYRVTEAFF.

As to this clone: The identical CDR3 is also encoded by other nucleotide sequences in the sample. The CDR3 reads CASSRGLAGGQETQYF. The DNA of the CDR3 is TGTGCCAGCAGCCGGGGACTAGCGGGGGGGCAAGAGACCCAGTACTTC. The chain carries TRBV5-4 and TRBJ2-5; the match to TRBD2 covers 16 bases. From germline, CDR1 is SGHNT and CDR2 YYREEE (reference sequence). CDR3 length equals 16 residues. After removal of 4 bases from V and 2 bases from J, the junction contained 2 bases not matched to a gene.

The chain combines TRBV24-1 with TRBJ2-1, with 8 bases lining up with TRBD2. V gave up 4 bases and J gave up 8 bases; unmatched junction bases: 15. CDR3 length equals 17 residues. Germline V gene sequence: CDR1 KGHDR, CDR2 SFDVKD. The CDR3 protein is CATSESGGAGGVYEQFF. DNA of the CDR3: TGTGCCACCAGTGAAAGTGGGGGTGCGGGAGGCGTGTATGAGCAGTTCTTC.